This TCR beta chain was recorded in a study of shared clonotypes between healthy human individuals. The run depth of the assay was deep. It was across several immunoSEQ plates that each subset's genomic DNA was evenly split. Original handling: As immunoSEQ supplied junction-only sequences (without quality scores), filtering differed. Sequenced by immunoSEQ multiplex PCR; TCRdb stores in-frame clones only, minus some. V, J and clone size reflect that table, while D and trimming were determined from the DNA. The sample holds fewer than 1.6 million clones, approximately 98.5% seen once. Only one count was recorded for this clone. The sample taken for sequencing was naive CD4+ T cells sorted from blood. Subset of the sample: CD45RA+ positively selected. The sequence was obtained from a man between 25 and 39 years old in good health.

CDR3 region: CASSPHTRVNTEAFF. The CDR3 bases are TGTGCCAGCAGCCCTCATACCAGGGTGAACACTGAAGCTTTCTTT. The chain uses TRBV9 and TRBJ1-1, with a weak D call TRBD1 (5 bases). Germline CDR1 and CDR2: SGDLS and YYNGEE. CDR3 length: 15 residues. Trimming removed 4 bases at V and 0 bases at J, with 13 bases between.